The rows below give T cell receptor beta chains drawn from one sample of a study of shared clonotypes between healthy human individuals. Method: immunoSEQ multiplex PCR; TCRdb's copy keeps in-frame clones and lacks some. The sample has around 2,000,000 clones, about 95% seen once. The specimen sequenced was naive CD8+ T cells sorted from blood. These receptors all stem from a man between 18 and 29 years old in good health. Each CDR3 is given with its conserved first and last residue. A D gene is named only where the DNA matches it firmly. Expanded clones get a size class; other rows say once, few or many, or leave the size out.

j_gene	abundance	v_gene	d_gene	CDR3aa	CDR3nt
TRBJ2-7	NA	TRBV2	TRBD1	CASRPGQGDSYEQYF	TGTGCCAGCAGACCTGGACAGGGGGACTCCTACGAGCAGTACTTC
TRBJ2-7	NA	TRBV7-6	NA	CASSSGPGSYEQYF	TGTGCCAGCAGCTCGGGACCTGGCTCCTACGAGCAGTACTTC
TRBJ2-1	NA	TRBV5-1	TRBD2	CASSRWTSGPLGEQFF	TGCGCCAGCAGCCGATGGACTAGCGGCCCTTTGGGGGAGCAGTTCTTC
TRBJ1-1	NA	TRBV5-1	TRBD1	CASSFGQGSTEAFF	TGCGCCAGCAGCTTTGGACAGGGGTCAACTGAAGCTTTCTTT
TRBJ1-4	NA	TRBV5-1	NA	CASSLEPQGGNEKLFF	TGCGCCAGCAGCTTGGAGCCACAGGGAGGGAATGAAAAACTGTTTTTT
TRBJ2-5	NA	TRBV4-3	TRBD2	CASSQDGGREGLRGTQYF	TGCGCCAGCAGCCAAGATGGGGGACGGGAGGGCCTAAGGGGGACCCAGTACTTC
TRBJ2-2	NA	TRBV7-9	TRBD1	CASSPERTGGTGELFF	TGTGCCAGCAGCCCCGAACGGACAGGGGGCACCGGGGAGCTGTTTTTT
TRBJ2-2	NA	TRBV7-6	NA	CASSPYPDSGGGELFF	TGTGCCAGCAGCCCCTACCCCGACTCGGGCGGCGGGGAGCTGTTTTTT
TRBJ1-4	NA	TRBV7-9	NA	CASSLQGEGEKLFF	TGTGCCAGCAGCTTACAAGGGGAAGGTGAAAAACTGTTTTTT
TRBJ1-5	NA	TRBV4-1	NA	CASSQVNNQPQHF	TGCGCCAGCAGCCAAGTCAACAATCAGCCCCAGCATTTT
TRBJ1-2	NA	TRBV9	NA	CASSGWDNKAGYTF	TGTGCCAGCAGCGGCTGGGACAATAAAGCTGGCTACACCTTC
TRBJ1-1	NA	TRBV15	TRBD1	CATSRVKRGHNTEAFF	TGTGCCACCAGCAGGGTGAAAAGGGGGCATAACACTGAAGCTTTCTTT
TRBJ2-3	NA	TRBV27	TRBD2	CASSTIAGLSTDTQYF	TGTGCCAGCAGTACCATAGCGGGATTAAGCACAGATACGCAGTATTTT
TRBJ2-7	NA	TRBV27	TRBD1	CASSLITGTGGHHEQYF	TGTGCCAGCAGTCTAATAACTGGGACAGGGGGGCACCACGAGCAGTACTTC
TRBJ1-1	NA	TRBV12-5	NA	CASGYGGGNTEAFF	TGTGCTAGTGGTTACGGGGGAGGGAACACTGAAGCTTTCTTT
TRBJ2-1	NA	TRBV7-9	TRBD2	CASSPSSGGADEQFF	TGTGCCAGCAGCCCATCTAGCGGGGGGGCGGATGAGCAGTTCTTC
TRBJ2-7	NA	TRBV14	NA	CASGDSEQYF	TGTGCCAGCGGTGACAGCGAGCAGTACTTC
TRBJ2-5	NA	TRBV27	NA	CASSSLGTETQYF	TGTGCCAGCAGTTCTTTAGGGACGGAGACCCAGTACTTC
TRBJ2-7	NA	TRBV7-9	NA	CASSPRAGLNGEQYF	TGTGCCAGCAGCCCACGGGCAGGGCTAAATGGCGAGCAGTACTTC
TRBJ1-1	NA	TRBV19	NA	CASSIDVVNTEAFF	TGTGCCAGTAGTATAGATGTTGTGAACACTGAAGCTTTCTTT
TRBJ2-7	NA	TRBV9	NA	CASSVEGTFSYEQYF	TGTGCCAGCAGCGTAGAAGGGACATTCTCCTACGAGCAGTACTTC
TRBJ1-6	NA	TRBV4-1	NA	CASSLWGGVTDSSYNSPLHF	TGCGCCAGCAGCCTTTGGGGTGGTGTGACAGATAGCTCCTATAATTCACCCCTCCACTTT
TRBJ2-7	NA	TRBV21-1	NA	CASSKSGLAAGEQYF	TGTGCCAGCAGCAAATCGGGACTAGCGGCGGGGGAGCAGTACTTC
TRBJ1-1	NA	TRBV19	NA	CASLRLDWGKAMNTEAFF	TGTGCCAGTCTCCGGCTGGATTGGGGCAAAGCCATGAACACTGAAGCTTTCTTT
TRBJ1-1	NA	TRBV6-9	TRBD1	CASSFLTGDGAFF	TGTGCCAGCAGTTTTCTGACAGGGGATGGAGCTTTCTTT
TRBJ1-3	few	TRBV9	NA	CASSRDSGNTIYF	TGTGCCAGCAGCCGGGACTCTGGAAACACCATATATTTT
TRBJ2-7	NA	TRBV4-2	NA	CASSPENRAYEQYF	TGTGCCAGCAGCCCCGAGAACAGGGCCTACGAGCAGTACTTC
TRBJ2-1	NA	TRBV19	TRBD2	CASSIYSGGPYNEQFF	TGTGCCAGTAGTATCTATTCGGGGGGGCCTTACAATGAGCAGTTCTTC
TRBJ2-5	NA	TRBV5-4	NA	CASSHFPRQEMYQETQYF	TGTGCCAGCAGCCATTTCCCTAGACAGGAGATGTACCAAGAGACCCAGTACTTC
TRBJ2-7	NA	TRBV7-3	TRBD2	CASSLLAGGPIYEQYF	TGTGCCAGCAGCTTACTAGCGGGGGGGCCGATCTACGAGCAGTACTTC
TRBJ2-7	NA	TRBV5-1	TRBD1	CASRGTGPYEQYF	TGCGCCAGCCGTGGGACAGGCCCCTACGAGCAGTACTTC
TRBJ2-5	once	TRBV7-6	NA	CASSWGPMETQYF	TGTGCCAGCAGTTGGGGGCCGATGGAGACCCAGTACTTC
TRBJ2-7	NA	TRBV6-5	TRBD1	CASSYSTGSSNEQYF	TGTGCCAGCAGTTACTCGACAGGGTCCAGCAACGAGCAGTACTTC
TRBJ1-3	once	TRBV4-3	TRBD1	CASSQDPQGFSGNTIYF	TGCGCCAGCAGCCAAGACCCACAGGGGTTCTCTGGAAACACCATATATTTT
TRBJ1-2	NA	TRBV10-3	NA	CAISMGLTYGYTF	TGTGCCATCAGTATGGGTCTTACTTATGGCTACACCTTC
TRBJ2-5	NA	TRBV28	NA	CASRSRGGESQYF	TGTGCCAGCAGATCTCGCGGGGGCGAGTCCCAGTACTTC
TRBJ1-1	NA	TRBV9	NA	CASSVSQSMNTEAFF	TGTGCCAGCAGCGTATCCCAGTCTATGAACACTGAAGCTTTCTTT
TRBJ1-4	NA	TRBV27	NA	CASSLLGGQEKLFF	TGTGCCAGCAGTTTATTAGGCGGGCAGGAAAAACTGTTTTTT
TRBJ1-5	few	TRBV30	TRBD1	CAWGKGAGSNQPQHF	TGTGCCTGGGGGAAGGGGGCAGGGTCCAATCAGCCCCAGCATTTT
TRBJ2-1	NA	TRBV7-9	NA	CASSLLGLAFDEQFF	TGTGCCAGCAGCTTACTTGGTCTAGCGTTCGATGAGCAGTTCTTC
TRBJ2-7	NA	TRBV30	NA	CAWISAESSYEQYF	TGTGCCTGGATCTCCGCGGAAAGCTCCTACGAGCAGTACTTC
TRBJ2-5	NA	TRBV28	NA	CASSGLSASGTPLETQYF	TGTGCCAGCAGTGGGCTTTCGGCTTCGGGGACACCGTTGGAGACCCAGTACTTC
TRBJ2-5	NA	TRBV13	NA	CASSLGQVDGETQYF	TGTGCCAGCAGCTTAGGCCAGGTTGACGGAGAGACCCAGTACTTC
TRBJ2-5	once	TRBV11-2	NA	CASSLIQGLAETQYF	TGTGCCAGCAGCTTAATCCAGGGGCTCGCGGAGACCCAGTACTTC
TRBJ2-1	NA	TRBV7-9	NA	CASSPLGAGSYNEQFF	TGTGCCAGCAGCCCGTTGGGGGCCGGGTCCTACAATGAGCAGTTCTTC
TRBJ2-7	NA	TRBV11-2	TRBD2	CASSFPGGPEEQYF	TGTGCCAGCAGCTTCCCGGGGGGGCCAGAGGAGCAGTACTTC
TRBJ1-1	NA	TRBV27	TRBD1	CASSPAGGWTEAFF	TGTGCCAGCAGCCCAGCAGGGGGGTGGACTGAAGCTTTCTTT
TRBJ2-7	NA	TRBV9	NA	CASSVEEGSYEQYF	TGTGCCAGCAGCGTAGAGGAGGGCTCCTACGAGCAGTACTTC
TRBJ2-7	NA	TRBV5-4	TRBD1	CASSVGQIEQYF	TGTGCCAGCAGCGTGGGACAGATCGAGCAGTACTTC
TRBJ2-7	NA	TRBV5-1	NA	CASSLAGGLEQYF	TGCGCCAGCAGCTTGGCCGGGGGCCTCGAGCAGTACTTC
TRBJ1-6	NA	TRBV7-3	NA	CASSSRRESPLHF	TGTGCCAGCAGCTCCCGTAGGGAATCACCCCTCCACTTT
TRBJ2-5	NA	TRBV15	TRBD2	CATSSGTSGETQYF	TGTGCCACCAGCAGTGGGACTAGCGGGGAGACCCAGTACTTC
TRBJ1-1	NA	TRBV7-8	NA	CATSFSGPTAEAFF	TGTGCCACTTCCTTCTCGGGGCCGACCGCTGAAGCTTTCTTT
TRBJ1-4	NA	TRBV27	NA	CASSPTIETGYNEKLFF	TGTGCCAGCAGTCCAACCATTGAAACAGGGTATAATGAAAAACTGTTTTTT
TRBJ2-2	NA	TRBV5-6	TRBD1	CASTWGTANTGELFF	TGTGCCAGCACCTGGGGGACAGCGAACACCGGGGAGCTGTTTTTT